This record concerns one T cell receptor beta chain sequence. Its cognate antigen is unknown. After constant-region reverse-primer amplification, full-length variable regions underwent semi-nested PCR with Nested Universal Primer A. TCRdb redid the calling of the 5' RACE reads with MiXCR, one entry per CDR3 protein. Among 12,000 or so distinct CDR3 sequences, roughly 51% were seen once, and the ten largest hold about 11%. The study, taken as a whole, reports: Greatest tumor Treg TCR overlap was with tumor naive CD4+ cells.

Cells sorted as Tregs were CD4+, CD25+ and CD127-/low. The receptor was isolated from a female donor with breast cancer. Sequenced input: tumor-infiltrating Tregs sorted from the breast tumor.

The DNA for the CDR3 is TGCAGCGTTGAAGACCAAGGGGTTCGAGGTGAGCAGTTCTTC. Translating gives CSVEDQGVRGEQFF. The rearrangement links TRBV29-1 to TRBJ2-1; weak D call: TRBD1 (5 bases). From germline, CDR1 is SQVTM and CDR2 ANQGSEA. There are 14 residues in the CDR3. Trimming pared 0 bases from V and 9 bases from J, leaving 15 bases between.